The entry that follows covers one TCR beta chain sequence. This clone is a singleton in its sample. What antigen it recognizes has not been identified. Per-base quality was not reported, and no clone a single base away is much larger than it. The library was made by the immunoSEQ multiplex PCR assay. For the multiplex PCR, a mixture combining 60 forward primers for TCR Vbeta segments and 13 reverse primers for TCR Jbeta segments was used. A multiplex PCR assay on genomic DNA amplified the CDR3 region of rearranged TCR beta genes. On the Illumina HiSeq System, the amplified TCR beta libraries were sequenced as 87-base-pair reads. The study's processing was this. A later analysis tallied roughly 76 million unique TCR beta chains across the 666 repertoires, and some 12 million of those chains were shared by two or more donors. Raw reads were error-corrected and collapsed into unique sequences by a nearest-neighbor algorithm in which closely related sequences were merged to remove PCR and sequencing errors. V, D and J gene segments were assigned by aligning CDR3 sequences to IMGT reference sequences. For a sequence to be retained, at least a six-nucleotide match to both a V gene segment and a J gene segment was required. Rearrangements were called productive when the CDR3 lacked stop codons and stayed in frame with V and J; all others were non-productive. Following IMGT convention, CDR3 was defined as the stretch from the second conserved V-encoded cysteine up to the conserved J-encoded phenylalanine. The earlier analysis of about 500 of the donors excluded sequences that lacked an unambiguous match to a single V gene segment. In an earlier analysis of 587 of the donors, a V segment was called functional when productive rearrangements were above 56.7%, and segregating when the standard deviation between donors exceeded 5%. A statistical classification framework was built for diagnosing cytomegalovirus status from the catalog of TCR beta chain sequences. V and J gene assignment, in a later analysis, came from comparing TCR nucleotide sequences with IMGT/GENE-DB human TR gene sequences. The TCRdist pipeline was used in a later analysis to assign CDR3 sequences and most-parsimonious VDJ recombination scenarios. In a later analysis, each TCR beta chain was defined by its CDR3 amino acid sequence together with its V-gene family, and reads without a unique V-gene family were excluded. In a later analysis, some 600 highly shared, low-generation-probability nucleotide sequences were removed to address suspected cross-contamination and a sequencing artifact. In a later analysis, a clonal expansion index for each public chain was calculated from normalized within-repertoire ranks of inferred template counts. A later analysis computed generation probabilities with a VDJ recombination model fitted to out-of-frame rearrangements, and checked the results against IGoR. In a later analysis, TCR-TCR, TCR-HLA and TCR-CMV co-occurrence was scored with hypergeometric tests, and a repertoire-size bias correction was applied to TCR pairs. To estimate false discovery rates, a later analysis permuted the HLA or CMV assignments 20 times. A later analysis grouped co-occurring TCRs with DBSCAN, adding TCRdist sequence similarity when clustering within HLA-allele-positive subsets. Co-occurrence clustering excluded repertoires with fewer than 30,000 or more than 120,000 public chains, plus five with anomalous nucleotide sharing. TCRdb took over this immuneACCESS table, retaining in-frame rearrangements with V and J assigned. Such tables are incomplete; in checked studies, under half of the missing clones stem from an unresolved V gene, and the remainder is unexplained. V, J and clone size derive from that table, while D and trimming were established from the DNA sequence. A total of about 210,000 clones appear in this sample, about four fifths of them only once. Clones ranked in the top ten supply more than 8.5% of the sample.

The sample comes from a study of cytomegalovirus exposure and HLA in healthy donors (dated by TCRdb to 2016 to 2017). About the full investigation: An earlier analysis of several hundred of the donors reported around 280 Gb of sequence data and around 100 million unique TCR beta sequences obtained from around 180 million T cells. An early release that covered roughly 600 HLA-typed donors contained 300 to 350 gigabases of sequencing data and tens of millions of unique TCR sequences. The genetic ancestry cluster associated with self-reported Caucasian donors included over 65% of the roughly 410 genotyped donors. The study aimed to test whether signatures of past pathogen exposure could be identified by cataloging public T cell receptors. The study profiled the T cell repertoires of about 720 subjects by immunosequencing and related them to cytomegalovirus serostatus. Along with the roughly 700-subject first cohort, a separate validation cohort of over a hundred different subjects was used. The study combined high-throughput TCR immunosequencing, statistical association of individual TCRs with disease status, and machine learning to predict cytomegalovirus infection status. To study patterns of TCR occurrence, a later analysis re-analyzed previously published TCR beta repertoires from 500 to 850 donors and added high-resolution HLA genotyping. The later analysis used no new phenotypic data to find candidate immune exposures, relying instead on TCR beta sequences and their occurrence across donors. In an earlier analysis of 500 to 650 of the donors, high-throughput TCR beta sequencing was used to judge whether each TCR beta V gene segment behaved as functional or pseudogenic. Alongside the repertoire data, information on donor age, sex, ethnicity and CMV serostatus was compiled. In a later genetic analysis, genome-wide SNP genotypes for about three fifths of the roughly 670 donors were used, and that subset was treated as a discovery cohort. Every repertoire in the discovery cohort had been generated on one and the same sequencing platform. Class I and class II HLA loci were covered by the typing at four-digit resolution. The number of donors typed differed by locus, with roughly 620-640 for A, B, C, DRB1 and DQB1, around 500 for DQA1, under 610 for DPA1, and approximately 470 for DPB1. Because of strong linkage in the cohort, roughly five DR-DQ haplotypes were treated as single units for association and clustering. Among around 400 genotyped donors of the cohort, an average of approximately 240,000 unique TCR beta nucleotide sequences was sequenced per donor, of which about 19% were non-productive. General findings and caveats noted by the study authors: Because HLA typing was missing for some donors at each locus, association tests included only the typed subset. The cohort was sequenced for TCR beta chains only, and without alpha or paired-chain data the features that could be detected were limited. At a false discovery rate of 0.05, a later analysis linked roughly 17,000 TCR beta sequences to specific HLA alleles. Across donors, most TCR sequences were observed very rarely, whereas some public TCRs were present in many individuals. A few of the identified cytomegalovirus-associated TCR beta chains were confirmed in vitro to be specific for cytomegalovirus antigens. Broadly in line with IMGT annotations, most TCR beta V segments showed up in productive rearrangements about 87% or about 30% of the time in an earlier analysis of under 700 of the donors. A later analysis found that most CMV-associated TCR beta chains appeared HLA-restricted, with HLA associations seemingly driven largely by CMV exposure. A further reported finding was that TCR beta sequences accurately predicted the HLA-A and HLA-B alleles for most subjects in the first cohort. Because the 87-base-pair reads could not distinguish some IMGT-functional V segments, including TRBV6-2 and TRBV6-3, those segments were excluded. A later genetic analysis associated a missense DCLRE1C variant with V-gene and J-gene trimming of TCR beta chains, and an independent cohort replicated the association. About 15 rarely observed V segments, including chromosome 9 orphons, were excluded from the earlier analysis of several hundred of the donors because counts were too low. In the study, 164 TCR beta chains were listed as associated with cytomegalovirus. A later analysis found that TCR association rates varied across HLA loci, with DRB1 alleles showing the most associated TCRs and HLA-C alleles the fewest. The authors suggested that the approach could potentially be extended to other disease states and immunological phenotypes. The only immune exposure information available for the cohort was CMV serostatus. Compared with equally common non-associated chains, HLA-associated TCR beta chains in a later analysis were more clonally expanded and had lower generation probabilities. Assigning TCR associations to individual alleles was difficult when HLA alleles, especially DR and DQ, strongly co-occurred. The classifier was reported to diagnose cytomegalovirus status with high specificity and sensitivity in both the original cohort and the validation cohort. Several of the top co-occurrence clusters appeared to be linked to parvovirus B19, influenza, CMV and Epstein-Barr virus, according to a later analysis. Correlated functional status among segregating V segments might reflect linkage disequilibrium, but an unknown experimental factor could not be ruled out. A cluster of highly shared sequence variants was judged likely to be a technical artifact of the sequencing pipeline. A later genetic analysis reported fewer N-insertions in productive TCRs among donors in an Asian-associated ancestry cluster than the approximately 670-donor mean. Roughly uniform sequencing depth across donors was assumed in presence/absence analyses, although this assumption may not hold.

V lost 0 bases and J lost 5 bases; the stretch between them is 17 bases long. As encoded in the germline V gene, CDR1 is SGHVS while CDR2 is FQNEAQ. The CDR3 has 16 amino acids, counting the end cysteine and phenylalanine. The entry retains the CDR3 DNA only, 48 bases that are in frame from base 1. The cohort consisted of some 670 healthy bone marrow donors. All cohort members were sampled while nominally healthy, although unrecorded immune exposures were likely present. The donor was CMV seropositive and belonged to the group of around 300 seropositive cohort members. Each donor provided a peripheral blood sample, and peripheral blood mononuclear cells were used for TCR beta sequencing. The Qiagen DNeasy Blood Extraction Kit was used to extract genomic DNA from the blood cell samples.

Sequencing input: PBMCs. The chain was built from TRBV7-8 and TRBJ2-7, with TRBD2 as a weak D call on 6 bases. The sequence was obtained from a woman between 45 and 60 years old in good health and CMV-seropositive. The CDR3 region: CASSLAGGFQPNEQYF. The DNA is as follows: TGTGCCAGCAGCTTAGCAGGAGGGTTTCAACCCAACGAGCAGTACTTC.